Here is one TCR beta chain with its context. What it binds is unknown. Germline V gene data show CDR1 as DFQATT and CDR2 as SNEGSKA (reference sequence). This CDR3 comprises 11 residues. With V trimmed by 4 bases and J by 10 bases, 6 bases remained unmatched. These data belong to a study of cytomegalovirus exposure and HLA in healthy donors. PCR amplification relied on 60 Vbeta primers (plus 13 Jbeta primers). The table came from immunoSEQ multiplex PCR; TCRdb's copy has only in-frame clones and leaves some out. The sample yields roughly 60,000 clones, approximately 63% seen once. Study outcomes and limitations: Reports indicate that TCR beta sequences accurately predicted the HLA-A and HLA-B alleles of most subjects.

J is TRBJ1-1 and V is TRBV20-1, with TRBD1 matching over 7 bases. Sequenced input: PBMCs. This receptor was identified in a woman in her sixties or seventies in good health and CMV-seropositive. This chain's CDR3 is CSATDRVRAFF. CDR3 in DNA: TGCAGTGCTACCGACAGGGTTAGAGCTTTCTTT.